This TCR beta chain was recovered during a study of cytotoxic CD8 clonotypes in ibrutinib-treated CLL. Sequencing used immunoSEQ multiplex PCR; TCRdb keeps in-frame clones, though not all of them. The data contain about 140,000 clones, approximately 90% of them singletons. The receptor comes from a human donor with chronic lymphocytic leukemia. The sample here was PBMCs, taken after 12 months of ibrutinib treatment.

The CDR3, as DNA: TGTGCCAGCAGTTACAAGGGGGCGCTCGGGACCCAGTACTTC. It is translated as CASSYKGALGTQYF. V gene TRBV6-5 combines with J gene TRBJ2-5, with 7 bases fitting TRBD1. This CDR3 is built from 14 residues. V lost 2 bases to trimming and J lost 7 bases; unmatched junction nucleotides: 7. Germline V lookup: CDR1 MNHEY, CDR2 SVGAGI.